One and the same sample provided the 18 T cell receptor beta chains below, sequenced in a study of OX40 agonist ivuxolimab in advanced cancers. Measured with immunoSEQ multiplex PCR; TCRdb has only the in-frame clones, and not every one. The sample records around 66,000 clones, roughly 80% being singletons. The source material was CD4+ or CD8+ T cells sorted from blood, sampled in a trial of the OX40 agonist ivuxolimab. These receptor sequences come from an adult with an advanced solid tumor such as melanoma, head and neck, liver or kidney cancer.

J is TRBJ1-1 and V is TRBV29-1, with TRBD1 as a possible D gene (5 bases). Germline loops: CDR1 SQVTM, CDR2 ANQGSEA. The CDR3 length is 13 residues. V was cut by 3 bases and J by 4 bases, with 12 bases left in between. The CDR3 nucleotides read TGCAGCGTTGATTGGGGGGATGGCACTGAAGCTTTCTTT. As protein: CSVDWGDGTEAFF. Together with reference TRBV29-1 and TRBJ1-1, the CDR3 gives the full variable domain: SAVISQKPSRDICQRGTSLTIQCQVDSQVTMMFWYRQQPGQSLTLIATANQGSEATYESGFVIDKFPISRPNLTFSTLTVSNMSPEDSSIYLCSVDWGDGTEAFFGQGTRLTVV.

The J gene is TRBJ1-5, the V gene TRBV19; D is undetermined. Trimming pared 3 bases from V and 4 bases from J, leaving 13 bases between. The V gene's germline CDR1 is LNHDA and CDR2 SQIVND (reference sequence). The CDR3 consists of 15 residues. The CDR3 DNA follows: TGTGCCAGTAGTATCAAGCGGACTGTTAATCAGCCCCAGCATTTT. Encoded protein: CASSIKRTVNQPQHF.

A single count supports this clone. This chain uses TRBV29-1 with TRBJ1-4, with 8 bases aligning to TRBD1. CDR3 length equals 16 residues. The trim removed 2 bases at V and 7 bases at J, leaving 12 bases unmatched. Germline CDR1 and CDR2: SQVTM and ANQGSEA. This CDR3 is CSVELTAPGGGEKLFF. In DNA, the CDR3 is TGCAGCGTTGAACTCACGGCCCCAGGGGGCGGTGAAAAACTGTTTTTT.

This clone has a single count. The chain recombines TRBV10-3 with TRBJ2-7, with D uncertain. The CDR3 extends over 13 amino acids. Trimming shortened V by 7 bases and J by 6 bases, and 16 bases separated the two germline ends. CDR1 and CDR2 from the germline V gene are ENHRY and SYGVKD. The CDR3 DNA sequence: TGTGCCATCAATCACGACCCCGAGGCCGAGCAGTACGTC. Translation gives CAINHDPEAEQYV.

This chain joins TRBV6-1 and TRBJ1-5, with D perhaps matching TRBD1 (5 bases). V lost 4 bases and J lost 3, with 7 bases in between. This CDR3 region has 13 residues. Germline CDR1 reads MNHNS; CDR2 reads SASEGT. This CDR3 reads CASSGGANQPQHF. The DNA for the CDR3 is TGTGCCAGCAGTGGGGGCGCCAATCAGCCCCAGCATTTT.

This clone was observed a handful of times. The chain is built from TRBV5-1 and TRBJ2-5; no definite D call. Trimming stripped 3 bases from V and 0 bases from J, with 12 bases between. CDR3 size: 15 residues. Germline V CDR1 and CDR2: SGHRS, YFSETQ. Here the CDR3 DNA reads TGCGCCAGCAGCTCCCGGGCTGGAGACCAAGAGACCCAGTACTTC. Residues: CASSSRAGDQETQYF.

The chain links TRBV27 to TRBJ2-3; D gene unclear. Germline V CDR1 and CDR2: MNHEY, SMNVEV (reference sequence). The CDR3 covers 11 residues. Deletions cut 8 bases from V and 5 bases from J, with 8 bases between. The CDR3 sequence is CASGRGDTQYF. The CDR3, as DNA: TGTGCCAGCGGTCGAGGAGATACGCAGTATTTT.

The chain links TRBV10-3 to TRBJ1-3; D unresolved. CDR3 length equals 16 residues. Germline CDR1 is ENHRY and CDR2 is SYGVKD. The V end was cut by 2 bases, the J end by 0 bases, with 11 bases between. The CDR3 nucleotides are TGTGCCATCAGTGAGCCTTACAGAGACTCTGGAAACACCATATATTTT. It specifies CAISEPYRDSGNTIYF.

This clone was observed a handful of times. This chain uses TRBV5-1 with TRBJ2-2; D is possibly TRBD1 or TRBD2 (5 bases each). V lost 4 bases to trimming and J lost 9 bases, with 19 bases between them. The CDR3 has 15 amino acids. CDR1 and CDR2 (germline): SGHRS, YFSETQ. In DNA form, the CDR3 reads TGCGCCAGCAGCCTGGATGGGGGTACGGAGCGGGAGCTGTTTTTT. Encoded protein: CASSLDGGTERELFF.

CDR3 in amino acids: CASSLTGGAGDTQYF. Here the CDR3 DNA reads TGTGCCAGCAGTTTGACAGGGGGCGCGGGAGATACGCAGTATTTT. The chain uses TRBV2 and TRBJ2-3; 10 nucleotides agree with TRBD1. This CDR3 has 15 amino acids. With V trimmed by 5 bases and J by 5 bases, 7 bases remained unmatched. Germline V gene sequence: CDR1 SNHLY, CDR2 FYNNEI. Using reference TRBV2 and TRBJ2-3 for the parts outside the CDR3, the full variable domain is EPEVTQTPSHQVTQMGQEVILRCVPISNHLYFYWYRQILGQKVEFLVSFYNNEISEKSEIFDDQFSVERPDGSNFTLKIRSTKLEDSAMYFCASSLTGGAGDTQYFGPGTRLTVL.

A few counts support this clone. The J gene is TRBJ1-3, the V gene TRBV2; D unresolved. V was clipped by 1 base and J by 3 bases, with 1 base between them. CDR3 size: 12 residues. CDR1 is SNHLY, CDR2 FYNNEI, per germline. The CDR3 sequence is CASSEGGNTIYF. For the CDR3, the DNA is TGTGCCAGCAGTGAAGGTGGAAACACCATATATTTT.

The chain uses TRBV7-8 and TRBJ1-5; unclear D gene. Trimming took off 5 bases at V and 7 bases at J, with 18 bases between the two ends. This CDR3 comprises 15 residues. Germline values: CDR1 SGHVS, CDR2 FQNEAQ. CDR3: CASSRGIGSYQPQHF. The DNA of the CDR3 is TGTGCCAGCAGCCGTGGTATCGGGTCTTACCAGCCCCAGCATTTT.

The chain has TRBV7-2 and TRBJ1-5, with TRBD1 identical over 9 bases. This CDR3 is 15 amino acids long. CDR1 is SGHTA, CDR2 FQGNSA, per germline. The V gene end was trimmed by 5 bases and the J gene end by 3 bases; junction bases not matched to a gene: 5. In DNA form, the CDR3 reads TGTGCCAGCAGCCCCGGGGACAGGGTCAATCAGCCCCAGCATTTT. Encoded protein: CASSPGDRVNQPQHF.

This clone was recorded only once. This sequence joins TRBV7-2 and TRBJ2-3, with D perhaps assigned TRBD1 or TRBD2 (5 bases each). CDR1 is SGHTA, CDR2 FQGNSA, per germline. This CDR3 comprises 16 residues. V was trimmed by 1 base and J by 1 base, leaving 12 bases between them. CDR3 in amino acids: CASSLGALGGTDTQYF. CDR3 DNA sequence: TGTGCCAGCAGCTTAGGGGCCTTGGGGGGCACAGATACGCAGTATTTT.

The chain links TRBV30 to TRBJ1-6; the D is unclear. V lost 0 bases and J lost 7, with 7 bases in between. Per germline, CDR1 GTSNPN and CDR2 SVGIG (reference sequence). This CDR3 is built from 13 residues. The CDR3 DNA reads TGTGCCTGGAGTGTACAACAGAATTCACCCCTCCACTTT. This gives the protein CAWSVQQNSPLHF. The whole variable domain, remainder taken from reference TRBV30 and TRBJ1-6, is SQTIHQWPATLVQPVGSPLSLECTVEGTSNPNLYWYRQAAGRGLQLLFYSVGIGQISSEVPQNLSASRPQDRQFILSSKKLLLSDSGFYLCAWSVQQNSPLHFGNGTRLTVT.

CDR3 bases: TGTGCCAGCAGTCCCCGTCGAGGGCTGGACTATGGCTACACCTTC. Its translation: CASSPRRGLDYGYTF. V usage is TRBV28 and J usage is TRBJ1-2; no definite D call. The V gene's germline CDR1 is MDHEN and CDR2 SYDVKM. The CDR3 totals 15 residues. V shed 5 bases and J shed 3 bases, with 16 bases lying between them.

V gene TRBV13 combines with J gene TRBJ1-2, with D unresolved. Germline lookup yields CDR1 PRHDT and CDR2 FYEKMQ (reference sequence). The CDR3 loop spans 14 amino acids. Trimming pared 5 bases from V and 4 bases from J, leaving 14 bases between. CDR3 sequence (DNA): TGTGCCAGCAGCCTCAGTGAAACCCCCTATGGCTACACCTTC. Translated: CASSLSETPYGYTF. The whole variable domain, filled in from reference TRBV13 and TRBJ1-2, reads AAGVIQSPRHLIKEKRETATLKCYPIPRHDTVYWYQQGPGQDPQFLISFYEKMQSDKGSIPDRFSAQQFSDYHSELNMSSLELGDSALYFCASSLSETPYGYTFGSGTRLTVV.

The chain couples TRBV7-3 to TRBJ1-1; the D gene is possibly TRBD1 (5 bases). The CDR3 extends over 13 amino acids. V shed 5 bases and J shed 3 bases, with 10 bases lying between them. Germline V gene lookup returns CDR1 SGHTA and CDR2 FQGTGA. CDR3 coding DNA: TGTGCCAGCAGCCAAGGGGCGTACACTGAAGCTTTCTTT. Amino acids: CASSQGAYTEAFF.